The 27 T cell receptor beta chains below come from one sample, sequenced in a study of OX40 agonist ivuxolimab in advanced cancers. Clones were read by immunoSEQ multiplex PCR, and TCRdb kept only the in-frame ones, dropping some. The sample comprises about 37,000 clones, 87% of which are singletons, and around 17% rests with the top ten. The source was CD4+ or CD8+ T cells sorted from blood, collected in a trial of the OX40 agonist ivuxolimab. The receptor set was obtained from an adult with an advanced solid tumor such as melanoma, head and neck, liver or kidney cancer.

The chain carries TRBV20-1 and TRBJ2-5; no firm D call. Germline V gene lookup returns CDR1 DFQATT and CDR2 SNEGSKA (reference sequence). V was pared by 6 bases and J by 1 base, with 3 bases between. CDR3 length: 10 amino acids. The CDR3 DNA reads TGCAGTGCGTTCCAAGAGACCCAGTACTTC. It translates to CSAFQETQYF.

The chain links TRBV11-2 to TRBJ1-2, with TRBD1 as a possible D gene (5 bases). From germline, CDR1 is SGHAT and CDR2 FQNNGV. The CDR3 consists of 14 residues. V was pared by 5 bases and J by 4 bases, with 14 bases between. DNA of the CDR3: TGTGCCAGCAGCGCTGGGGACGACATCTATGGCTACACCTTC. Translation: CASSAGDDIYGYTF.

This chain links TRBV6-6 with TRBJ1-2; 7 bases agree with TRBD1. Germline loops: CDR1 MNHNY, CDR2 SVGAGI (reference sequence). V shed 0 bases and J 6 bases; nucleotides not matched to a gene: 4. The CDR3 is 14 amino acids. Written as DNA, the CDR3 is TGTGCCAGCAGTTACTCGGGAGGGGGCGATGGCTACACCTTC. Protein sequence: CASSYSGGGDGYTF.

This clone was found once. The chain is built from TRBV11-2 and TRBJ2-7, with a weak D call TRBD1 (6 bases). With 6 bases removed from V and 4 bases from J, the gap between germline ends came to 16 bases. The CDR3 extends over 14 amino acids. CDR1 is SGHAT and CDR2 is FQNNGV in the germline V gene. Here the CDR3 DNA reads TGTGCCAGCAGTTCCACAGGGAACAAATACGAGCAGTACTTC. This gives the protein CASSSTGNKYEQYF.

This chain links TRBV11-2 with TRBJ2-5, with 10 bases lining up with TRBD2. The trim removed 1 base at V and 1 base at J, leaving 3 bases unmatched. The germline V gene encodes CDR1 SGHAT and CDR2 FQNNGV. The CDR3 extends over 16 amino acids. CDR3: CASSLGPSGGQETQYF. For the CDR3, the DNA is TGTGCCAGCAGCTTAGGACCTAGCGGGGGCCAAGAGACCCAGTACTTC. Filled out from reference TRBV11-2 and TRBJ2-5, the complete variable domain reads EAGVAQSPRYKIIEKRQSVAFWCNPISGHATLYWYQQILGQGPKLLIQFQNNGVVDDSQLPKDRFSAERLKGVDSTLKIQPAKLEDSAVYLCASSLGPSGGQETQYFGPGTRLLVL.

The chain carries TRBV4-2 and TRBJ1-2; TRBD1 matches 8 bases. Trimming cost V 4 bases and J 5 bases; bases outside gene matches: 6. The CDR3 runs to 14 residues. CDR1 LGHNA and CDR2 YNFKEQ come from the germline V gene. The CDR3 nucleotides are TGTGCCAGCAGCCTATCCGGGACAGGTTATGGCTACACCTTC. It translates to CASSLSGTGYGYTF.

The CDR3: CASSPQGSTEAFF. CDR3 sequence (DNA): TGTGCCAGCAGCCCACAGGGAAGCACTGAAGCTTTCTTT. The chain is built from TRBV7-3 and TRBJ1-1, with a tentative D call TRBD1 (6 bases). The CDR3 length is 13 residues. Germline lookup yields CDR1 SGHTA and CDR2 FQGTGA. The V gene lost 5 bases and the J gene lost 4 bases, with 11 bases spanning the gap.

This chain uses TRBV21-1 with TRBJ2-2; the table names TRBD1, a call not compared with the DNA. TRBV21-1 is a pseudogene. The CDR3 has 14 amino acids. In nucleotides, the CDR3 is TGTGCCAGCCGCCAGGGGCGGCCCACCGGGGAGCTGTTTTTT. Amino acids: CASRQGRPTGELFF.

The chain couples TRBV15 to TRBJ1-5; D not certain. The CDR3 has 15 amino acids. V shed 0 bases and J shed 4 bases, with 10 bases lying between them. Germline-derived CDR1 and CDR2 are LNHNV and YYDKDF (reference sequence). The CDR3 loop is CATSRDVTRNQPQHF. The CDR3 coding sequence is TGTGCCACCAGCAGAGATGTCACCCGTAATCAGCCCCAGCATTTT.

The chain's CDR3 is CASRTGGSSYEQYF. CDR3 bases: TGTGCCAGCAGAACCGGGGGGAGCTCCTACGAGCAGTACTTC. This chain links TRBV27 with TRBJ2-7; 7 bases match TRBD2. Trimming removed 6 bases from V and 0 bases from J; junction bases left unmatched: 5. CDR1 MNHEY and CDR2 SMNVEV come from the germline V gene (reference sequence). The CDR3 totals 14 residues.

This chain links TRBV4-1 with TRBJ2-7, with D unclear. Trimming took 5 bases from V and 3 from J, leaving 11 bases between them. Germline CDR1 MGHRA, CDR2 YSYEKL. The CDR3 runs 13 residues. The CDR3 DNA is TGCGCCAGCAGCTCATACCAGAGCTACGAGCAGTACTTC. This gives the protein CASSSYQSYEQYF.

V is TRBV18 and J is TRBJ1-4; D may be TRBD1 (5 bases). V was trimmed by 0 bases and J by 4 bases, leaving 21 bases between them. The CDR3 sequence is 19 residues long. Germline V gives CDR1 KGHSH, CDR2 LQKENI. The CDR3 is CASSPPDGRPGWLNEKLFF. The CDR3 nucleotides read TGTGCCAGCTCACCACCGGACGGACGTCCAGGGTGGCTTAATGAAAAACTGTTTTTT.

CDR3 nucleotides: TGCGCCAGCAGCCGGGGTCGGGGAACGAACACTGAAGCTTTCTTT. Residues: CASSRGRGTNTEAFF. The V and J genes are TRBV4-1 and TRBJ1-1; D unclear. The CDR3 is 15 amino acids. The V end lost 4 bases, the J end lost 1 base, and 13 bases lay between the germline ends. In germline, CDR1 is MGHRA, CDR2 YSYEKL.

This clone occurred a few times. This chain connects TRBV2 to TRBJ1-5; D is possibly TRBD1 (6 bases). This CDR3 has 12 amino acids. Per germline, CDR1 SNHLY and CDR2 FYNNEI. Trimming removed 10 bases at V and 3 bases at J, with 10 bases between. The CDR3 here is CATQGHNQPQHF. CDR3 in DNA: TGTGCCACTCAGGGGCACAATCAGCCCCAGCATTTT.

CDR3 sequence (DNA): TGTGCCAGCTTACCCGAAGGGGGCGGGGCACAAGAGACCCAGTACTTC. Translation gives CASLPEGGGAQETQYF. The gene calls are TRBV5-4 and TRBJ2-5; D possibly corresponds to TRBD1 (7 bases). Trimming pared 7 bases from V and 2 bases from J, leaving 21 bases between. Germline V gene data show CDR1 as SGHNT and CDR2 as YYREEE (reference sequence). This CDR3 has 16 amino acids.

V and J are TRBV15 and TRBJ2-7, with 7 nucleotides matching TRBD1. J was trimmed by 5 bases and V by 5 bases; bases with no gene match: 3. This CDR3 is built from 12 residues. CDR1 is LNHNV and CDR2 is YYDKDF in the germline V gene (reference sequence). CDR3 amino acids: CATSSTGDEQYF. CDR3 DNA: TGTGCCACCAGCTCTACAGGGGACGAGCAGTACTTC.

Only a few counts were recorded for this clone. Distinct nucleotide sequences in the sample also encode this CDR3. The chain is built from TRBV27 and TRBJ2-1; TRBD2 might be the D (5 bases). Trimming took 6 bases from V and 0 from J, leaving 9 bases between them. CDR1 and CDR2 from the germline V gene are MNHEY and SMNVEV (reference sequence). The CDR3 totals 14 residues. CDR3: CASSLGSSYNEQFF. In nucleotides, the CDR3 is TGTGCCAGCAGCTTGGGGAGCTCCTACAATGAGCAGTTCTTC.

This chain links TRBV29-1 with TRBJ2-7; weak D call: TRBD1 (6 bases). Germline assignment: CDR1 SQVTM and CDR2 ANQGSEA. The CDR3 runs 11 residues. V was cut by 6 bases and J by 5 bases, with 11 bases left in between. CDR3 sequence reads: CSVRTENEQYF. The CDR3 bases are TGCAGCGTCCGGACAGAGAACGAGCAGTACTTC.

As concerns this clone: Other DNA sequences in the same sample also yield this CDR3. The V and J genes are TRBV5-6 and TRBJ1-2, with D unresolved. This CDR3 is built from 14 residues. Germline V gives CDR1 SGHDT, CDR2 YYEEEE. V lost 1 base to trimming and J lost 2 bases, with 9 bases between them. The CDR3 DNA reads TGTGCCAGCAGCTTGAGCATGTCCAACTATGGCTACACCTTC. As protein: CASSLSMSNYGYTF.

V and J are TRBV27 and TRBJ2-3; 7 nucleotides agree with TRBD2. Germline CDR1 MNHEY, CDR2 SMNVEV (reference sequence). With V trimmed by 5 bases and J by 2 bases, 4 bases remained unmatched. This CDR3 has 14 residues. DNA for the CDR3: TGTGCCAGCAGTCCGAGCGGGGACACAGATACGCAGTATTTT. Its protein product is CASSPSGDTDTQYF.

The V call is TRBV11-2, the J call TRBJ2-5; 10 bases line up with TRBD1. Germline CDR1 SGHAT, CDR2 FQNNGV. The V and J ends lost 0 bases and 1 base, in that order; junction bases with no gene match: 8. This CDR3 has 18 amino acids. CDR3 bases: TGTGCCAGCAGCTTAGAAGGGACAGGGGAAGGAGGCCAAGAGACCCAGTACTTC. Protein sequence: CASSLEGTGEGGQETQYF.

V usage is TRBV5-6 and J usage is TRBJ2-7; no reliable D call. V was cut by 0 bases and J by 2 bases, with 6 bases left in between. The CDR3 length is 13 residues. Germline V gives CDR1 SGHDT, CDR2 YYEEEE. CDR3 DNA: TGTGCCAGCAGCTTGGGACCGACCTACGAGCAGTACTTC. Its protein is CASSLGPTYEQYF. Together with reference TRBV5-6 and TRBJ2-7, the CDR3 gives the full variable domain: DAGVTQSPTHLIKTRGQQVTLRCSPKSGHDTVSWYQQALGQGPQFIFQYYEEEERQRGNFPDRFSGHQFPNYSSELNVNALLLGDSALYLCASSLGPTYEQYFGPGTRLTVT.

Here the CDR3 reads CASRSGTALPDEAFF. The CDR3 DNA reads as TGTGCCAGTAGATCTGGGACAGCGCTCCCGGATGAAGCTTTCTTT. The chain is built from TRBV19 and TRBJ1-1; the match to TRBD1 covers 7 bases. Germline trimming cut 6 bases from V and 7 bases from J; bases unmatched to any gene: 14. CDR1 is LNHDA and CDR2 is SQIVND in the germline V gene (reference sequence). The CDR3 totals 15 residues. The variable domain in full, with the rest retrieved from reference TRBV19 and TRBJ1-1, is DGGITQSPKYLFRKEGQNVTLSCEQNLNHDAMYWYRQDPGQGLRLIYYSQIVNDFQKGDIAEGYSVSREKKESFPLTVTSAQKNPTAFYLCASRSGTALPDEAFFGQGTRLTVV.

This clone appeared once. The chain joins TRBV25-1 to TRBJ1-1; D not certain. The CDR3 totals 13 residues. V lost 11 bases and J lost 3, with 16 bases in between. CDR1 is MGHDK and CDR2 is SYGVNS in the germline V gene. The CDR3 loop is CAVRLEGHTEAFF. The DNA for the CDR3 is TGTGCCGTCCGATTAGAGGGCCACACTGAAGCTTTCTTT.

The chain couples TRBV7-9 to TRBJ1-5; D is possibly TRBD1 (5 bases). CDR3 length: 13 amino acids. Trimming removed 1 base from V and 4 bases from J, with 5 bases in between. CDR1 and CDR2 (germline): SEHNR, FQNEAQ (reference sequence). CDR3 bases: TGTGCCAGCAGCTTAGGACAGAATCAGCCCCAGCATTTT. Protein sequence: CASSLGQNQPQHF.

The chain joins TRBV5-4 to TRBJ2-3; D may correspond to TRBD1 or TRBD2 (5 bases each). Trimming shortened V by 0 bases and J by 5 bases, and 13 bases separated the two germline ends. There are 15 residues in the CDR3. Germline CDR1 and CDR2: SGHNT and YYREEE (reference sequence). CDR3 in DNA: TGTGCCAGCAGCTTGGCCCGGGACCCTCGAGATACGCAGTATTTT. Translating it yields CASSLARDPRDTQYF. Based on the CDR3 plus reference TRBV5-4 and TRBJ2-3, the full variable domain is ETGVTQSPTHLIKTRGQQVTLRCSSQSGHNTVSWYQQALGQGPQFIFQYYREEENGRGNFPPRFSGLQFPNYSSELNVNALELDDSALYLCASSLARDPRDTQYFGPGTRLTVL.

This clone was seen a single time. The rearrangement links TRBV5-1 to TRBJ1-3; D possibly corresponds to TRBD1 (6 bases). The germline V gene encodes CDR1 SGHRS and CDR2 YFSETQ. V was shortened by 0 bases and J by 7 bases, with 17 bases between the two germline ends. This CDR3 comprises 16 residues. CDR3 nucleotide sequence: TGCGCCAGCAGCTTGGAAGGGGGACTGTCGGTGAACACCATATATTTT. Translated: CASSLEGGLSVNTIYF.